This TCR beta chain was sequenced in a study of cytomegalovirus exposure and HLA in healthy donors. Study context: When just under 400 donors were genotyped, approximately 80% of them were found to fall in the Caucasian-associated ancestry cluster. Study results and caveats: In vitro checks showed that three CMV-associated chains really do target CMV antigens. About 87% or about 30% of the time was how often most TCR beta V segments were productive, according to an earlier analysis. Despite most TCR sequences being rare, some public TCRs occurred in many donors.

CDR3 length equals 16 residues. Unmatched junction bases numbered 7, after V lost 0 bases and J lost 5 bases. Germline CDR1 is LNHDA and CDR2 is SQIVND (reference sequence). Amplification used 60 Vbeta primers and 13 Jbeta primers. The table came from immunoSEQ multiplex PCR; TCRdb's copy has only in-frame clones and leaves some out. The sample has approximately 100,000 clones; approximately 9% are singletons. In regard to this clone: What it binds is not known.

Sequences were obtained from PBMCs. The V and J genes are TRBV19 and TRBJ1-5; 7 bases line up with TRBD1. This sequence was found in a man aged 50 to 59 in good health and CMV-seropositive. The CDR3 DNA reads TGTGCCAGTAGTATAGATCGGGGGACAGCCTATCAGCCCCAGCATTTT. Protein sequence: CASSIDRGTAYQPQHF. The entire variable domain, with the rest obtained from reference TRBV19 and TRBJ1-5, is as follows: DGGITQSPKYLFRKEGQNVTLSCEQNLNHDAMYWYRQDPGQGLRLIYYSQIVNDFQKGDIAEGYSVSREKKESFPLTVTSAQKNPTAFYLCASSIDRGTAYQPQHFGDGTRLSIL.